This is a list of T cell receptor beta chains from one sample in a study of blood T cell repertoires in COVID-19. Sequencing used immunoSEQ multiplex PCR; TCRdb keeps in-frame clones, though not all of them. The data contain tens of thousands of clones, around 80% of them singletons. The sequencing input was peripheral blood. The receptors originated from a woman aged 55-75 years with acute or convalescent COVID-19. The CDR3 runs from the conserved cysteine through the conserved F or W. A D gene is named only where the DNA matches it firmly. Where a row states a size, it is once, few, many or the class of an expanded clone; other rows omit it.

d_call	v_call	j_call	clone_size	cdr3_nt	cdr3_aa
TRBD2	TRBV15	TRBJ2-1	NA	TGTGCCACCAGCAGAGATCTGCGGCGGGGGGGCAATGAGCAGTTCTTC	CATSRDLRRGGNEQFF
NA	TRBV29-1	TRBJ1-1	NA	TGCAGCGTCTTGACCTCAAGACCGGGGGGGATTTATGAAGCTTTCTTT	CSVLTSRPGGIYEAFF
NA	TRBV2	TRBJ2-5	NA	TGTGCCAGCAGTTCTACACCGACAGTGGTCGGAGAGACCCAGTACTTC	CASSSTPTVVGETQYF
NA	TRBV3-1/TRBV3-2	TRBJ2-1	NA	TGTGCCAGCAGCCAAGGACCTAGTACCTCCTACAATGAGCAGTTCTTC	CASSQGPSTSYNEQFF
NA	TRBV7-2	TRBJ1-2	NA	TGTGCCAGCAGCTTACGACGTACAGGGATAGGGTCCGGCTATGGCTACACCTTC	CASSLRRTGIGSGYGYTF
NA	TRBV5-6	TRBJ1-1	once	TGTGCCAGCAGCTTGAGGTGGCAGTTGTCGAGGACTGAAGCTTTCTTT	CASSLRWQLSRTEAFF
TRBD1	TRBV10-2	TRBJ2-5	once	TGCGCCAGCAGTGATAGGGGGACAGGCTCCGAGACCCAGTACTTC	CASSDRGTGSETQYF
TRBD1	TRBV18	TRBJ1-6	once	TGTGCCAGCTCACCCGCGGCAGGGAGACAGGGTTCACCCCTCCACTTT	CASSPAAGRQGSPLHF
NA	TRBV4-3	TRBJ1-4	NA	TGCGCCAGCAGCCAAGGACAGGTCGGCGGGAATGAAAAACTGTTTTTT	CASSQGQVGGNEKLFF
NA	TRBV19	TRBJ1-3	once	TGTGCCAGTAGTACCTCCGGACTGAGCTCTGGAAACACCATATATTTT	CASSTSGLSSGNTIYF
NA	TRBV7-9	TRBJ1-2	NA	TGTGCCAGCAGCACCGTAGACAGTTACTATGGCTACACCTTC	CASSTVDSYYGYTF
TRBD2	TRBV7-8	TRBJ2-2	few	TGTGCCAGCACCCCCGCACTAGCGGGGGGCGGGGAGCTGTTTTTT	CASTPALAGGGELFF
TRBD1	TRBV9	TRBJ1-1	few	TGTGCCAGCAGCCTAGGGGGTACAGGGGGCACTGAAGCTTTCTTT	CASSLGGTGGTEAFF
NA	TRBV25-1	TRBJ2-6	NA	TGTGCCAGCAGCTCTCAGGGCGCTGGGGCCAACGTCCTGACTTTC	CASSSQGAGANVLTF
NA	TRBV5-4	TRBJ2-5	NA	TGTGCCAGCAGCTTGCCCGGGGACCAAGAGACCCAGTACTTC	CASSLPGDQETQYF
NA	TRBV24-1	TRBJ2-1	once	TGTGCCACCTCCCTATCCCCCTATACAGGGTTAATTTACAATGAGCAGTTCTTC	CATSLSPYTGLIYNEQFF
NA	TRBV3-1/TRBV3-2	TRBJ2-7	once	TGTGCCAGCAGCCAAGGACAGTCCTACGAGCAGTACTTC	CASSQGQSYEQYF
NA	TRBV11-2	TRBJ2-7	once	TGTGCCAGCAGCTTAGTGGGGGCCTCGATTACCTACGAGCAGTACTTC	CASSLVGASITYEQYF
TRBD1	TRBV10-3	TRBJ2-2	NA	TGTGCCATCAGTGAGTTAGAGGACAGGGGCCCTAACACCGGGGAGCTGTTTTTT	CAISELEDRGPNTGELFF
NA	TRBV19	TRBJ2-2	NA	TGTGCCAGTAGTTCCCGATTAAGTGGAGGGAACACCGGGGAGCTGTTTTTT	CASSSRLSGGNTGELFF
TRBD1	TRBV6-2/TRBV6-3	TRBJ1-4	NA	TGTGCCAGCAGTTACGGGACAGCCTCTTTCGCAACTAATGAAAAACTGTTTTTT	CASSYGTASFATNEKLFF
TRBD2	TRBV5-6	TRBJ2-5	NA	TGTGCCAGCAGCTTGGCTAGCGGGGGGGAGACCCAGTACTTC	CASSLASGGETQYF
TRBD1	TRBV7-9	TRBJ2-5	NA	TGTGCCAGCAGCTGGGGACAGGCCTGGGAGACCCAGTACTTC	CASSWGQAWETQYF
TRBD1	TRBV18	TRBJ1-2	NA	TGTGCCAGCTCACCACTAGTACCAGGGGGCCCTTTTGGCTACACCTTC	CASSPLVPGGPFGYTF
TRBD1	TRBV29-1	TRBJ1-2	NA	TGCAGCGTACAGGGGGTGGATGGCTACACCTTC	CSVQGVDGYTF
TRBD1	TRBV19	TRBJ1-1	NA	TGTGCCAGTAGGTCACGGGACAGGGCCGGAGGCACTGAAGCTTTCTTT	CASRSRDRAGGTEAFF
NA	TRBV27	TRBJ2-2	NA	TGTGCCAGCAGTTTATCCACAGTGGCCGGGGAGCTGTTTTTT	CASSLSTVAGELFF
NA	TRBV7-9	TRBJ1-6	once	TGTGCCAGCCGAGGGGGAAGCTCCTATAATTCACCCCTCCACTTT	CASRGGSSYNSPLHF
TRBD2	TRBV7-9	TRBJ2-1	NA	TGTGCCAGCAGCTTGGCAGCGGGGTTCTCCTACAATGAGCAGTTCTTC	CASSLAAGFSYNEQFF
TRBD2	TRBV24-1	TRBJ2-3	NA	TGTGCCACCAGTGATTTGCCCTTAACTAGCGCGTCCACAGATACGCAGTATTTT	CATSDLPLTSASTDTQYF
NA	TRBV29-1	TRBJ2-1	once	TGCAGCGTTGCCCCCATCAATGAGCAGTTCTTC	CSVAPINEQFF
NA	TRBV30	TRBJ1-1	NA	TGTGCCTGGTCTCCAGGGGAATTGACTGAAGCTTTCTTT	CAWSPGELTEAFF
TRBD1	TRBV7-2	TRBJ1-2	NA	TGTGCCAGCAGCTCCCGGGACAGGGGGCCTTTGGGCTACACCTTC	CASSSRDRGPLGYTF
NA	TRBV5-1	TRBJ1-5	NA	TGCGCCAGCAGCCCCGGGCAGGGTGAGCAGCCCCAGCATTTT	CASSPGQGEQPQHF
NA	TRBV5-1	TRBJ1-1	NA	TGCGCCAGCAGCTTGGGACAGATGAACACTGAAGCTTTCTTT	CASSLGQMNTEAFF
TRBD1	TRBV7-2	TRBJ2-5	NA	TGTGCCAGCAGCTTGACAGGGTTTAAGAGAGAGACCCAGTACTTC	CASSLTGFKRETQYF
TRBD1	TRBV19	TRBJ2-5	NA	TGTGCCAGTAGTATAGGCCGACAGGGGGCCCAAGAGACCCAGTACTTC	CASSIGRQGAQETQYF
NA	TRBV7-7	TRBJ2-1	NA	TGTGCCAGCAGCTTAGGGGGCGTGGACAATGAGCAGTTCTTC	CASSLGGVDNEQFF
NA	TRBV5-1	TRBJ2-3	NA	TGCGCCAGCAGCTTGAGTAGTGCGGCCACAGATACGCAGTATTTT	CASSLSSAATDTQYF
NA	TRBV24-1	TRBJ1-1	NA	TGTGCCACCCGTGAGAAAGGGGCAGGGAACACTGAAGCTTTCTTT	CATREKGAGNTEAFF
NA	TRBV30	TRBJ1-5	NA	TGTGCCTGGGGTTTAACCGGGACAAAGAATCAGCCCCAGCATTTT	CAWGLTGTKNQPQHF
NA	TRBV29-1	TRBJ2-7	NA	TGCAGCGCCTCCGGGACAGCGGGCTACGAGCAGTACTTC	CSASGTAGYEQYF
NA	TRBV28	TRBJ2-2	NA	TGTGCCAGCAGTTTATCCCGAATAAGGACAGTCAACACCGGGGAGCTGTTTTTT	CASSLSRIRTVNTGELFF
NA	TRBV4-1	TRBJ2-7	NA	TGCGCCAGCAGCCAAGATTCCCCCCCTAGGGGCGCTTACGAGCAGTACTTC	CASSQDSPPRGAYEQYF
NA	TRBV2	TRBJ1-2	NA	TGTGCCAGCAGTGAAGCGGGCCTGGGCTATGGCTACACCTTC	CASSEAGLGYGYTF
NA	TRBV21-1	TRBJ2-3	once	TGTGCCAGCAGCAAGATACTAGCCTCTTCCACAGATACGCAGTATTTT	CASSKILASSTDTQYF
TRBD1	TRBV6-2/TRBV6-3	TRBJ1-1	NA	TGTGCCAGCAGTTCCCCAGGGGGCAGGAGGTACACTGAAGCTTTCTTT	CASSSPGGRRYTEAFF
NA	TRBV18	TRBJ2-6	NA	TGTGCCAGCTCACCAGGGGAGCCCAACGTCCTGACTTTC	CASSPGEPNVLTF
TRBD1	TRBV7-9	TRBJ2-1	many	TGTGCCAGCAGCTGGGGACAGGGCGAATTGGATGAGCAGTTCTTC	CASSWGQGELDEQFF
NA	TRBV6-5	TRBJ2-3	NA	TGTGCCAGCGGCGGGGGCACCACAGATACGCAGTATTTT	CASGGGTTDTQYF
NA	TRBV6-5	TRBJ1-2	NA	TGTGCCAGCAGGACAGGTTCTGCTAACTATGGCTACACCTTC	CASRTGSANYGYTF
NA	TRBV2	TRBJ1-3	NA	TGTGCCAGCAGTGTTAGCTCTGGAAACACCATATATTTT	CASSVSSGNTIYF
TRBD1	TRBV28	TRBJ1-4	once	TGTGCCAGCTTCCTCGGGGGACAGGGTAATGAAAAACTGTTTTTT	CASFLGGQGNEKLFF
NA	TRBV7-7	TRBJ2-5	NA	TGTGCCAGCAGCTTAGGTTCAGGGGTTGGGGAGACCCAGTACTTC	CASSLGSGVGETQYF
NA	TRBV18	TRBJ1-2	NA	TGTGCCAGCTCACCTCGGGGTGTCGATGGCTACACCTTC	CASSPRGVDGYTF
NA	TRBV5-1	TRBJ1-1	once	TGCGCCAGCAGCTTGGCCTCCCCGACTCAGGGGACTGAAGCTTTCTTT	CASSLASPTQGTEAFF
TRBD2	TRBV20-1	TRBJ2-5	few	TGCAGTGCCAGTAGCGGGGGGGCTCAAGAGACCCAGTACTTC	CSASSGGAQETQYF